This TCR beta chain was obtained from a study of shared T cell receptors in the human thymus. The CDR3 length is 12 residues. CDR1 is MDHEN, CDR2 SYDVKM, per germline. V gave up 9 bases and J gave up 5 bases, with 11 bases separating them. Sequencing was performed with immunoSEQ multiplex PCR; in TCRdb, only in-frame clones are kept and a portion is missing. This sample has more than 300,000 clones, with 95% found just once. The sequence was collected from a human donor. The chain is built from TRBV28 and TRBJ1-5; D uncertain. The sample was thymocytes. The CDR3 DNA sequence: TGTGCCAGTTTACATGAAGATCAGCCCCAGCATTTT. Residues: CASLHEDQPQHF.